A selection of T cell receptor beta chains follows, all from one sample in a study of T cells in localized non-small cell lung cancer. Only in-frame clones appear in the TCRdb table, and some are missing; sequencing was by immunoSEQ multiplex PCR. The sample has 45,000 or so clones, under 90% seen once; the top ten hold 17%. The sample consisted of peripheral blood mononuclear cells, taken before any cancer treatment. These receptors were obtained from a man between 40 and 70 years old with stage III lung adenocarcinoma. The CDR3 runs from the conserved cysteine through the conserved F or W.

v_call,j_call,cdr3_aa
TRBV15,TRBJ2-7,CATSRSPFLAGYEQYF
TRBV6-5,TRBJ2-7,CASRDLNNEQYF
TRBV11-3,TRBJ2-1,CASSLKDSYNEQFF
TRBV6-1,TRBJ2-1,CASSELDGVGGLRGEQFF
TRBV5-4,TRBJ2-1,CASSFVNEQFF
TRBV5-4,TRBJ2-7,CASSWGLGAGAFSSYEQYF
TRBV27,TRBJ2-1,CASSWSGNNEQFF
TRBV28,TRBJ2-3,CASTQGQLTSSTDTQYF
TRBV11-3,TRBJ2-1,CASSSGQGAYNEQFF
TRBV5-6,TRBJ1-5,CASSLAAGPGQPQHF
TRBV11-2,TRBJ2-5,CASSLIETQYF
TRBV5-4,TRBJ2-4,CASRAGGGGWVKNIQYF
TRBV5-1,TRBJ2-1,CASSLEGAQFF
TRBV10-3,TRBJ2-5,CATNPVGSGEVETQYF
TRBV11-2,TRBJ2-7,CASSLPTAGTGNREQYF
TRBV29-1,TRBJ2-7,CSVGTTGTGVYEQYF
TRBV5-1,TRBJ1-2,CASTSFGSTDRAANYGYTF
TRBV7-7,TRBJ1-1,CASSLNRETEAFF
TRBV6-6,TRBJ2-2,CASSYPPGQVTGELFF
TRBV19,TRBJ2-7,CASSTTAEQYF
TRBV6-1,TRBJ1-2,CASSPLDYGYTF
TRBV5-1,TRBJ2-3,CASSLALFPGAQDTQYF
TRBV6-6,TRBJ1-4,CASSQRRGLGEKLFF
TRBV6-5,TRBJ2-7,CASSPRRFSYEQYF
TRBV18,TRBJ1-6,CASSPWGVDNSPLHF
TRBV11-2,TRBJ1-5,CASSLNGHSNQPQHF
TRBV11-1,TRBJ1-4,CASGLHDATNEKLFF
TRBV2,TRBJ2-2,CASKAARGSTGELFF
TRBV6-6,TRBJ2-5,CASKQSEETQYF
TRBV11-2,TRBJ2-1,CASSLDGRPIWNEQFF
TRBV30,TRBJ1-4,CAWSVLPQGANEKLFF
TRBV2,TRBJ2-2,CASSMVRGGGELFF
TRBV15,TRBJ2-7,CATSRDRSGGAAYEQYF
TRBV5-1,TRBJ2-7,CASSPFVGLAGGQDEQYF
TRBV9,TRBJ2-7,CASSVGLSSSYEQYF
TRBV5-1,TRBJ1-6,CASRATGTVNSPLHF
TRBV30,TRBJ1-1,CAWIPGTGFAGAFF
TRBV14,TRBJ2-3,CASSQDRTATDTQYF
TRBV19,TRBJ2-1,CASSAMRLNNEQFF
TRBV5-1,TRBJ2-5,CASSSPMTDIEETQYF
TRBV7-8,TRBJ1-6,CASSLDYNSPLHF